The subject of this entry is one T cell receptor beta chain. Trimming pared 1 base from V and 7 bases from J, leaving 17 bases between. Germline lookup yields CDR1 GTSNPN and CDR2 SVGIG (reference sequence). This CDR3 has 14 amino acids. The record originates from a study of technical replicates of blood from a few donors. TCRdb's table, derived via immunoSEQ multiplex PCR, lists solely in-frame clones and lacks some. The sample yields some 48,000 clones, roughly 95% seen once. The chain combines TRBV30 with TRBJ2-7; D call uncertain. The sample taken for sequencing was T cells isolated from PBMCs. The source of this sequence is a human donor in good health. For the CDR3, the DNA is TGTGCCTGGAGTGCCCCCTTGGCCGTCCAGGAGCAGTACTTC. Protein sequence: CAWSAPLAVQEQYF.